This T cell receptor (beta chain) was sequenced for a study of T cell repertoires and leukemia-associated antigens (dated 2019 in TCRdb). Background for the entire study: Per sample, about 5.1 to 7 million read pairs and about 3.3 to 5.0 million effective reads were obtained, for about 15 million effective reads in total. The study aimed to identify which antigen a TCR Vbeta21 clone previously found in CML patients recognizes, using in vitro peptide stimulation of healthy T cells. Broader findings and caveats from the paper: Direct testing of the expanded clones' antigen specificity and function was not done, and further investigation was required. Numbers of Vbeta genes (roughly 60), Jbeta genes (approximately 15), VDJ rearrangements and unique CDR3s did not differ significantly among the four groups.

Within its sample, this clonotype is large (0.1 to 1%). The antigen it binds to is not known. Base qualities are not at hand, and no much larger clone is one base apart. The CDR3 sequence holds 13 residues, the cysteine and phenylalanine included. Of all the DNA, just the CDR3 is kept, 39 bases in frame from base 1. As encoded in the germline V gene (reference sequence), CDR1 is DFQATT while CDR2 is SNEGSKA. From V the trimming removes 6 bases and from J it removes 5 bases, while the gene matches leave 1 base of the junction unaccounted for. CD3+ T cells were initially rested overnight at 2.5 million to 3 million cells/mL in RPMI 1640 lacking fetal bovine serum. Following the manufacturer's instructions, MACS immunomagnetic beads were used to pull CD3+ T cells out of the PBMCs. Total RNA was extracted from the cultured T cells using TRIzol reagent. 5' rapid amplification of cDNA ends (5'RACE) was used to amplify TCRbeta libraries from RNA. Before sequencing, library concentration and integrity were assessed using Qubit, an Agilent instrument, and quantitative PCR. Sequencing of qualified libraries was performed on Illumina HiSeq or MiSeq by a commercial service provider. In the source study's methods: TCR sequences in each sample were identified with MiXCR version 1.8.2. To qualify, a clone needed a CDR3 longer than four amino acids, an in-frame nucleotide length, and no stop codon. A read containing the complete CDR3 structure was counted as an effective read. RT-PCR with 24 Vbeta primers, GeneScan spectratyping, and Sanger sequencing were used to validate expanded clones. TCRdb cleaned the public reads at Q25 with fastp, built clones with MiXCR and kept in-frame beta chains. Identical CDR3 proteins give one entry, which carries the most common genes and DNA. The V and J calls were not made by the authors but by TCRdb's processing. The sample records roughly 15,000 distinct CDR3 sequences, more than 30% of which are singletons. Jointly, the top ten make up around a tenth of the sample.

This clonotype was obtained from a female donor in good health. The chain uses TRBV20-1 and TRBJ2-1; TRBD2 matches 13 bases in the middle. Sequencing input: CD3+ T cells sorted from blood and cultured. The CDR3 loop reads CSAGTSGNNEQFF. The bases are TGCAGTGCCGGGACTAGCGGGAACAATGAGCAGTTCTTC.